One T cell receptor (beta chain) is described in this entry. In the source study's methods: Estimation of nucleated cell counts relied on the amplification of reference gene primers. This table comes from immunoSEQ multiplex PCR, and its TCRdb copy is limited to in-frame clones, with some not included. From that table come the V and J calls and clone size; the DNA was used to work out D and trimming. The repertoire holds 100,000 to 150,000 clones, with 70% to 90% as singletons. V dropped 3 bases and J dropped 9; count of bases not matched to a gene: 9. Per germline, CDR1 SGHTA and CDR2 FQGTGA. The CDR3 runs 15 residues. This sample was included in a study of blood T cell repertoires in COVID-19. Overall study: Specimens from acute and convalescent COVID-19 originated in the United States, Italy and Spain. Sources were T cells, B-cell-depleted T cells, or PBMCs; the material itself was cDNA or gDNA.

The receptor comes from a man between 65 and 80 years old who had recovered from COVID-19. Sequenced sample: peripheral blood. The rearrangement uses TRBV7-3 and TRBJ2-1; 9 nucleotides align to TRBD1. CDR3 region: CASSFTQGADGEQFF. The CDR3 DNA is TGTGCCAGCAGCTTTACACAGGGGGCGGACGGTGAGCAGTTCTTC.